The present entry profiles one TCR beta chain with its context. Its target is not known. The record originates from a study of OX40 agonist ivuxolimab in advanced cancers. Study conclusions and caveats: The mean number of expanded clones was higher in CD8+ T cells than in CD4+.

Trimming removed 4 bases at V and 7 bases at J, with 23 bases between. The germline CDR1 and CDR2 sequences are SGHNT and YYREEE (reference sequence). The CDR3 totals 16 residues. Libraries were prepared by immunoSEQ multiplex PCR; TCRdb keeps only in-frame clonotypes and omits some of them. This table has roughly 54,000 clones, 80% to 90% appearing once. V is TRBV5-4 and J is TRBJ1-2; D is perhaps TRBD1 (5 bases). The sample was CD4+ or CD8+ T cells sorted from blood, taken in a trial of the OX40 agonist ivuxolimab. The sequence was collected from an adult with an advanced solid tumor such as melanoma, head and neck, liver or kidney cancer. The CDR3 sequence: CASSTPGTLEIGGYTF. The CDR3 nucleotides read TGTGCCAGCAGCACCCCCGGGACGTTAGAGATTGGTGGCTACACCTTC.